Below are 32 T cell receptor beta chains sequenced from a single sample in a study of memory B cells and T cells in multiple sclerosis. Sequencing was performed with immunoSEQ multiplex PCR; in TCRdb, only in-frame clones are kept and a portion is missing. The sample yields 25,000 to 35,000 clones, more than 70% seen once. After stimulus-free culture, autoproliferating CFSE-dim and non-proliferating CFSE-high T cells were sequenced separately. Cultures began with about 4.6x10^7 CFSE-labeled PBMCs, unstimulated for more than 6 days, with replicate wells pooled. These TCRs' antigens remain unknown. The sequencing sample was made of PBMCs from blood kept in culture. The receptor source for this set is a human donor with multiple sclerosis.

V is TRBV4-1 and J is TRBJ1-1; D might be TRBD1 (5 bases). The CDR3 consists of 15 residues. Trimming removed 3 bases from V and 0 bases from J, with 11 bases in between. Germline V gene lookup returns CDR1 MGHRA and CDR2 YSYEKL. The CDR3 nucleotides are TGCGCCAGCAGCCAGGAGGGACTGCTGAACACTGAAGCTTTCTTT. This sequence encodes CASSQEGLLNTEAFF.

This sequence joins TRBV5-1 and TRBJ2-2; 12 nucleotides match TRBD2. The J segment lost 6 bases and the V segment lost 5 bases, leaving 5 bases of the junction unmatched. From germline, CDR1 is SGHRS and CDR2 YFSETQ. This CDR3 comprises 15 residues. Written as DNA, the CDR3 is TGCGCCAGCAGATCTAGCGGGGGGGCCCCCGGGGAGCTGTTTTTT. Amino acids: CASRSSGGAPGELFF.

The chain couples TRBV20-1 to TRBJ1-1; D perhaps matches TRBD1 (6 bases). The CDR3 loop spans 11 amino acids. Germline V gene data show CDR1 as DFQATT and CDR2 as SNEGSKA (reference sequence). Trimming took 3 bases from V and 6 from J, leaving 8 bases between them. DNA for the CDR3: TGCAGTGCTAGTGGGGGGCCTGAAGCTTTCTTT. It is translated as CSASGGPEAFF.

The chain links TRBV9 to TRBJ2-1; 9 nucleotides match TRBD2. V shed 6 bases, J shed 0 bases, and the junction held 13 bases outside the gene matches. The CDR3 extends over 18 amino acids. Germline CDR1 reads SGDLS; CDR2 reads YYNGEE. CDR3 nucleotide sequence: TGTGCCAGCAAGATGGACAGCGGGAGGCCTCGCTCCTACAATGAGCAGTTCTTC. It codes for CASKMDSGRPRSYNEQFF.

The chain combines TRBV9 with TRBJ2-3; D is uncertain. Trimming took off 3 bases at V and 1 base at J, with 9 bases between the two ends. In germline, CDR1 is SGDLS, CDR2 YYNGEE. The CDR3 sequence is 14 residues long. The CDR3 region is CASSGPMGTDTQYF. The DNA for the CDR3 is TGTGCCAGCAGCGGTCCAATGGGCACAGATACGCAGTATTTT.

The V call is TRBV4-1, the J call TRBJ1-5; D might be TRBD1 (6 bases). The V and J ends lost 6 bases and 1 base respectively, with 13 bases between them. The CDR3 has 15 residues. Germline V lookup: CDR1 MGHRA, CDR2 YSYEKL. CDR3 sequence: CASSEADRSNQPQHF. The CDR3 DNA is TGCGCCAGCAGTGAGGCGGACAGAAGCAATCAGCCCCAGCATTTT.

The rearrangement joins TRBV7-9 to TRBJ2-7, with D uncertain. Germline CDR1 reads SEHNR; CDR2 reads FQNEAQ (reference sequence). The CDR3 consists of 15 residues. V was cut by 8 bases and J by 3 bases, with 20 bases left in between. Here the CDR3 reads CASGLSTARDYEQYF. The CDR3 region has the DNA TGTGCCAGCGGGCTTTCAACAGCGAGAGACTACGAGCAGTACTTC. The full variable domain, rest sourced from reference TRBV7-9 and TRBJ2-7, is DTGVSQNPRHKITKRGQNVTFRCDPISEHNRLYWYRQTLGQGPEFLTYFQNEAQLEKSRLLSDRFSAERPKGSFSTLEIQRTEQGDSAMYLCASGLSTARDYEQYFGPGTRLTVT.

CDR3 DNA: TGTGCCAGCAGTTCAAGACAGGGTAGGAATCAGCCCCAGCATTTT. Translated, it gives CASSSRQGRNQPQHF. This chain connects TRBV28 to TRBJ1-5, with 7 positions matching TRBD1. This CDR3 is 15 amino acids long. Germline V gives CDR1 MDHEN, CDR2 SYDVKM. V shed 4 bases and J 4 bases; nucleotides not matched to a gene: 7.

The chain recombines TRBV9 with TRBJ1-4; TRBD1 agrees at 9 bases. There are 15 residues in the CDR3. V was clipped by 4 bases and J by 8 bases; unmatched bases: 9. Germline V lookup: CDR1 SGDLS, CDR2 YYNGEE. The CDR3 loop is CASSPIQGAREKLFF. CDR3 nucleotides: TGTGCCAGCAGCCCAATACAGGGGGCGCGAGAAAAACTGTTTTTT.

This clone showed up just a few times. The J gene is TRBJ1-1, the V gene TRBV28, with TRBD1 identical over 8 bases. V shed 6 bases, J shed 6 bases, and the junction held 12 bases outside the gene matches. There are 15 residues in the CDR3. The germline V gene has CDR1 MDHEN and CDR2 SYDVKM. The CDR3 protein is CASSLGQGFFSEAFF. CDR3 DNA: TGTGCCAGCAGCCTCGGACAGGGTTTCTTCTCTGAAGCTTTCTTT.

V usage is TRBV2 and J usage is TRBJ1-2, with TRBD1 matching 9 bases. The CDR3 loop spans 17 amino acids. Trimming cost V 2 bases and J 3 bases; bases outside gene matches: 10. Germline values: CDR1 SNHLY, CDR2 FYNNEI. The CDR3 protein is CASSETRDRVTYYGYTF. CDR3 in DNA: TGTGCCAGCAGTGAAACAAGGGACAGGGTAACCTACTATGGCTACACCTTC.

The chain couples TRBV28 to TRBJ1-1; D ambiguous. Trimming removed 6 bases at V and 0 bases at J, with 5 bases between. CDR3 size: 12 residues. The germline gives CDR1 MDHEN, CDR2 SYDVKM. Here the CDR3 reads CASRSVNTEAFF. CDR3 DNA sequence: TGTGCCAGCAGATCAGTGAACACTGAAGCTTTCTTT.

This chain links TRBV5-1 with TRBJ2-1, with TRBD1 matching over 8 bases. This CDR3 has 14 residues. After removal of 2 bases from V and 8 bases from J, the junction contained 6 bases not matched to a gene. Germline V gene data show CDR1 as SGHRS and CDR2 as YFSETQ. In DNA, the CDR3 is TGCGCCAGCAGCTTAAGGACAGGGAACGATGAGCAGTTCTTC. Its translation is CASSLRTGNDEQFF.

V is TRBV27 and J is TRBJ1-5; no reliable D call. Trimming took 5 bases from V and 6 from J, leaving 11 bases between them. The CDR3 loop spans 13 amino acids. CDR1 and CDR2 (germline): MNHEY, SMNVEV (reference sequence). The CDR3 bases are TGTGCCAGCAGTATTTTCAGCGGTCAGCCCCAGCATTTT. Translating gives CASSIFSGQPQHF.

The rearrangement joins TRBV5-4 to TRBJ1-1; D is uncertain. CDR3 size: 11 residues. The V and J ends lost 4 bases and 11 bases respectively, with 12 bases between them. Germline V gives CDR1 SGHNT, CDR2 YYREEE (reference sequence). CDR3 DNA: TGTGCCAGCAGCCAAGGGTATAGGGCTTTCTTT. This gives the protein CASSQGYRAFF.

The chain joins TRBV18 to TRBJ2-7, with D possibly matching TRBD1 (5 bases). The V end lost 0 bases, the J end lost 6 bases, and 15 bases lay between the germline ends. Germline assignment: CDR1 KGHSH and CDR2 LQKENI. The CDR3 is 15 amino acids. DNA for the CDR3: TGTGCCAGCTCACCACCATCCGGACAATCGTCCGAGCAGTACTTC. The encoded protein is CASSPPSGQSSEQYF.

The V call is TRBV18, the J call TRBJ2-7, with TRBD2 matching over 13 bases. The CDR3 sequence is 15 residues long. Looked up from germline, CDR1 is KGHSH and CDR2 is LQKENI. V dropped 5 bases and J dropped 4; count of bases not matched to a gene: 5. CDR3 protein: CASSYGTSGAYEQYF. The CDR3 nucleotides are TGTGCCAGCTCATACGGGACTAGCGGGGCATACGAGCAGTACTTC.

CDR3 in amino acids: CASSLRQTNYGYTF. The CDR3 region has the DNA TGTGCCAGCAGCTTGAGGCAGACTAACTATGGCTACACCTTC. V usage is TRBV5-4 and J usage is TRBJ1-2, with D unresolved. With 1 base removed from V and 0 bases from J, the gap between germline ends came to 7 bases. Germline-derived CDR1 and CDR2 are SGHNT and YYREEE (reference sequence). This CDR3 spans 14 amino acids.

This clone was seen only a few times. The chain uses TRBV5-1 and TRBJ1-6; D is perhaps TRBD1 (5 bases). The V end lost 0 bases, the J end lost 2 bases, and 12 bases lay between the germline ends. CDR1 is SGHRS and CDR2 is YFSETQ in the germline V gene. The CDR3 sequence is 17 residues long. The DNA of the CDR3 is TGCGCCAGCAGCTTGGCGGGCCCGGGGGCCTATAATTCACCCCTCCACTTT. Its translation: CASSLAGPGAYNSPLHF.

The chain uses TRBV27 and TRBJ1-1; TRBD1 agrees at 7 bases. The CDR3 spans 14 residues. The germline gives CDR1 MNHEY, CDR2 SMNVEV (reference sequence). Trimming at V came to 7 bases and at J to 2 bases, leaving 7 bases not matched to a gene. CDR3 residues: CASTKGQPNTEAFF. The DNA for the CDR3 is TGTGCCAGCACCAAGGGACAGCCAAACACTGAAGCTTTCTTT.

This chain uses TRBV12-5 with TRBJ1-4, with TRBD1 matching 8 bases. The CDR3 length is 17 residues. J gave up 2 bases and V 5 bases, and 10 bases lay outside the gene matches. Germline CDR1 LGHNT, CDR2 FRNRAP. The CDR3 reads CASGSNSGGATNEKLFF. CDR3 nucleotides: TGTGCTAGTGGTAGCAATTCAGGGGGCGCGACTAATGAAAAACTGTTTTTT.

The chain joins TRBV28 to TRBJ2-1; TRBD2 aligns across 7 bases. The CDR3 loop spans 15 amino acids. The germline CDR1 and CDR2 sequences are MDHEN and SYDVKM. V dropped 5 bases and J dropped 0; count of bases not matched to a gene: 4. CDR3: CASSPGLPSYNEQFF. CDR3 bases: TGTGCCAGCAGTCCGGGACTACCCTCCTACAATGAGCAGTTCTTC.

The chain recombines TRBV14 with TRBJ2-3, with D possibly called TRBD1 or TRBD2 (5 bases each). V was pared by 3 bases and J by 10 bases, with 8 bases between. The CDR3 has 11 residues. Germline V lookup: CDR1 SGHDN, CDR2 FVKESK. The CDR3 sequence: CASSQQGPQYF. The CDR3 nucleotides are TGTGCCAGCAGCCAGCAGGGACCGCAGTATTTT.

The count of this clone is one. The chain employs TRBV2 and TRBJ1-2; D possibly corresponds to TRBD1 (6 bases). The CDR3 consists of 13 residues. The germline V gene encodes CDR1 SNHLY and CDR2 FYNNEI. The ends were cut back, 2 bases at V and 6 bases at J, with 10 bases in the middle. CDR3 sequence (DNA): TGTGCCAGCAGTGAATGGCAGGGGAATGGCTACACCTTC. This sequence encodes CASSEWQGNGYTF.

The rearrangement links TRBV18 to TRBJ1-1, with 8 positions matching TRBD1. V lost 0 bases, J lost 3 bases, and 6 bases stayed unmatched. The germline gives CDR1 KGHSH, CDR2 LQKENI. The CDR3 spans 16 residues. The CDR3 loop reads CASSPPNRGIHTEAFF. CDR3 DNA: TGTGCCAGCTCACCACCGAACAGGGGGATTCACACTGAAGCTTTCTTT. Based on the CDR3 plus reference TRBV18 and TRBJ1-1, the full variable domain is NAGVMQNPRHLVRRRGQEARLRCSPMKGHSHVYWYRQLPEEGLKFMVYLQKENIIDESGMPKERFSAEFPKEGPSILRIQQVVRGDSAAYFCASSPPNRGIHTEAFFGQGTRLTVV.

The chain is built from TRBV27 and TRBJ1-1; the D gene is possibly TRBD1 (5 bases). V lost 2 bases, J lost 4 bases, and 11 bases lay in between. Germline V lookup: CDR1 MNHEY, CDR2 SMNVEV (reference sequence). The CDR3 has 14 amino acids. The CDR3 loop reads CASSLEGILTEAFF. The CDR3 nucleotides read TGTGCCAGCAGTTTAGAGGGGATACTCACTGAAGCTTTCTTT.

The genes are TRBV6-6 and TRBJ2-3, with D maybe TRBD2 (6 bases). Trimming took 2 bases from V and 4 from J, leaving 7 bases between them. Germline CDR1 reads MNHNY; CDR2 reads SVGAGI (reference sequence). CDR3 length: 13 amino acids. CDR3 sequence: CASSYRGSDTQYF. CDR3 nucleotides: TGTGCCAGCAGTTACCGGGGGTCAGATACGCAGTATTTT.

The chain links TRBV19 to TRBJ2-3, with D possibly TRBD2 on 6 matching bases. V was pared by 1 base and J by 5 bases, with 13 bases between. CDR1 LNHDA and CDR2 SQIVND come from the germline V gene (reference sequence). This CDR3 contains 15 residues. CDR3 protein: CASSIGSGLRDTQYF. CDR3 bases: TGTGCCAGTAGTATAGGGAGCGGGTTACGAGATACGCAGTATTTT.

Written as DNA, the CDR3 is TGCGCCAGCAGCCCGCAAACGACAGATACGCAGTATTTT. Amino acid sequence: CASSPQTTDTQYF. This rearrangement joins TRBV5-1 to TRBJ2-3; D is ambiguous. Germline values: CDR1 SGHRS, CDR2 YFSETQ. The CDR3 has 13 amino acids. V was pared by 4 bases and J by 3 bases, with 9 bases between.

This clone was seen a single time. The chain joins TRBV6-1 to TRBJ1-2; a weak D match, TRBD1 (6 bases). Per germline, CDR1 MNHNS and CDR2 SASEGT. The CDR3 loop spans 14 amino acids. Trimming cost V 6 bases and J 1 base, with 12 bases left between them. The CDR3 coding sequence is TGTGCCAGCAGGGGCGGGGGCCTTAACTATGGCTACACCTTC. Its translation is CASRGGGLNYGYTF.

The V call is TRBV28, the J call TRBJ2-1, with 7 bases matching TRBD2. Looked up from germline, CDR1 is MDHEN and CDR2 is SYDVKM. The junction had 8 bases not matched to a gene; V was cut back by 8 bases and J by 1 base. The CDR3 is 15 residues long. The CDR3, as DNA: TGTGCCAGCCAAATCGCGGGAGAGTCCTACAATGAGCAGTTCTTC. The encoded protein is CASQIAGESYNEQFF.

The chain uses TRBV2 and TRBJ2-7, with D perhaps TRBD1 or TRBD2 (5 bases each). CDR3 size: 15 residues. V was clipped by 5 bases and J by 0 bases, with 14 bases between them. The germline CDR1 and CDR2 sequences are SNHLY and FYNNEI. The CDR3 nucleotides are TGTGCCAGCAGTCTATATATGGGGGTCTCCTACGAGCAGTACTTC. Its translation: CASSLYMGVSYEQYF.